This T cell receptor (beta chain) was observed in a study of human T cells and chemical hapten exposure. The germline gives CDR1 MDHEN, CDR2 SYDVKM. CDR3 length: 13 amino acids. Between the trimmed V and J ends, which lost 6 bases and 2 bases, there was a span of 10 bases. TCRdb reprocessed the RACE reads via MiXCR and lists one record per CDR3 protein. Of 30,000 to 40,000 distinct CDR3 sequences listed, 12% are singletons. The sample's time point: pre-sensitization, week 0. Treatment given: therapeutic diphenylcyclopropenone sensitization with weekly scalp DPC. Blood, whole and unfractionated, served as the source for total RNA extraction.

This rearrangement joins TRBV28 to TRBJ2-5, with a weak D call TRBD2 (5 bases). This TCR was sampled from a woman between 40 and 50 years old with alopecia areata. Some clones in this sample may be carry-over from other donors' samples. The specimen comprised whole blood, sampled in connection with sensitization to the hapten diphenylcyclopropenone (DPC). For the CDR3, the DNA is TGTGCCAGCAGAATGGCGGGTCAAGAGACCCAGTACTTC. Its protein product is CASRMAGQETQYF.